These T cell receptor beta chains were read from a single sample in a study of T cell responses to AZD1222 COVID-19 vaccine. The table came from immunoSEQ multiplex PCR; TCRdb's copy has only in-frame clones and leaves some out. This table holds roughly 150,000 clones, more than 75% found once. The input for sequencing was peripheral blood, taken 28 days after the second AZD1222 dose. The receptors derive from an adult who received the AZD1222 COVID-19 vaccine. Each CDR3 is given with its conserved first and last residue. D genes are given only for firm matches. The listing skips clone size in some rows; elsewhere it reads once, few, many or a size class.

J gene | D gene | V gene | clone size | CDR3 DNA | CDR3 protein
TRBJ1-1 | - | TRBV29-1 | - | TGCAGCGTTGATGACCGCCGATGGGGGCCGAGTGAAGCTTTCTTT | CSVDDRRWGPSEAFF
TRBJ2-7 | - | TRBV30 | - | TGTGCCTGGAGTGACTACGAGCAGTACTTC | CAWSDYEQYF
TRBJ1-6 | - | TRBV2 | - | TGTGCCAGCAGTCTGGGGCAGGGCGGGAATTCACCCCTCCACTTT | CASSLGQGGNSPLHF
TRBJ1-2 | - | TRBV28 | once | TGTGCCAGCAGTTTACAGGGCTATGGCTACACCTTC | CASSLQGYGYTF
TRBJ1-4 | TRBD1 | TRBV3-1/TRBV3-2 | - | TGTGCCAGCAGCCTGGGACAGCTTGGAAGGGAACTGTTTTTT | CASSLGQLGRELFF
TRBJ2-7 | TRBD1 | TRBV5-1 | - | TGCGCCAGCAGCTTGGGGGGACAGGGAACCTACGAGCAGTACTTC | CASSLGGQGTYEQYF
TRBJ2-3 | TRBD1 | TRBV10-3 | - | TGTGCCATAGGCACGGGGACAGGGTCCACAGATACGCAGTATTTT | CAIGTGTGSTDTQYF
TRBJ2-7 | - | TRBV30 | once | TGTGCCTGGGGAGACACGGGTCCGCAGTACTTC | CAWGDTGPQYF
TRBJ2-7 | TRBD2 | TRBV6-1 | - | TGTGCCAGCAGTGAAGATACTAGCGGGGTTTACGAGCAGTACTTC | CASSEDTSGVYEQYF
TRBJ2-3 | TRBD2 | TRBV18 | few | TGTGCCAGCTCACCCGAGTCTAGCGGTAGGACAGATACGCAGTATTTT | CASSPESSGRTDTQYF
TRBJ1-1 | TRBD1 | TRBV5-1 | - | TGCGCCAGCAGCTTGGTACCCTCCCGACAGGGTCCTCGAACAAACACTGAAGCTTTCTTT | CASSLVPSRQGPRTNTEAFF
TRBJ2-1 | TRBD2 | TRBV13 | - | TGTGCCAGCAGCTGGGCCGAGCGGGACCTCTTCAATGAGCAGTTCTTC | CASSWAERDLFNEQFF
TRBJ2-1 | - | TRBV6-5 | - | TGTGCCAGCAGTTACGAGGGGCCAAATTGGAATGAGCAGTTCTTC | CASSYEGPNWNEQFF
TRBJ1-5 | - | TRBV27 | - | TGTGCCAGCAGTTTCGTAGGGTTTAGCAATCAGCCCCAGCATTTT | CASSFVGFSNQPQHF
TRBJ2-7 | - | TRBV6-2/TRBV6-3 | - | TGTGCCAGCAGCCCGCAGGGGTACGAGCAGTACTTC | CASSPQGYEQYF
TRBJ2-1 | TRBD2 | TRBV6-5 | - | TGTGCCAGCGGGGTGGGAGGGCCCAATGAGCAGTTCTTC | CASGVGGPNEQFF
TRBJ2-3 | - | TRBV19 | - | TGTGCCAGTAGTATGTCATACCGGAGGGGGCACACAGATACGCAGTATTTT | CASSMSYRRGHTDTQYF
TRBJ1-1 | - | TRBV5-4 | - | TGTGCCAGCAGCTTCCCGATGAACACTGAAGCTTTCTTT | CASSFPMNTEAFF
TRBJ1-6 | - | TRBV7-9 | few | TGTGCCAGCAGCCCCGGGAGCCTAGATTCACCCCTCCACTTT | CASSPGSLDSPLHF
TRBJ2-1 | - | TRBV7-6 | - | TGTGCCAGCAGCTTCCAGGGACTCCTCAATGAGCAGTTCTTC | CASSFQGLLNEQFF
TRBJ2-2 | - | TRBV5-1 | - | TGCGCCAGCAGGGCAGATGACACCGGGGAGCTGTTTTTT | CASRADDTGELFF
TRBJ2-7 | TRBD1 | TRBV5-6 | - | TGTGCCAGCAGCCTACAGGGGAGCTCCTACGAGCAGTACTTC | CASSLQGSSYEQYF
TRBJ2-1 | TRBD2 | TRBV7-2 | - | TGTGCCAGCAGCCTTATAATTACTAGCGGGGGGGCCGGTGAGCAGTTCTTC | CASSLIITSGGAGEQFF
TRBJ2-2 | - | TRBV28 | - | TGTGCCAGCAGTTTATACAGGGCGGGCACCGGGGAGCTGTTTTTT | CASSLYRAGTGELFF
TRBJ2-7 | TRBD1 | TRBV2 | - | TGTGCCAGCAGTACCGACAGGGTCGGCTACGAGCAGTACTTC | CASSTDRVGYEQYF
TRBJ1-2 | TRBD1 | TRBV11-2 | - | TGTGCCAGCAGCCATCACGCTCGGGACAGAAACTATGGCTACACCTTC | CASSHHARDRNYGYTF
TRBJ2-7 | TRBD1 | TRBV6-1 | - | TGTGCCAGCAGTGAAACTAGACAGGGGGTCGAGCAGTACTTC | CASSETRQGVEQYF
TRBJ2-1 | TRBD2 | TRBV4-2 | - | TGTGCCAGCAGCCCCGAAGAGGGACTAGCGGGAATTTACAATGAGCAGTTCTTC | CASSPEEGLAGIYNEQFF
TRBJ2-1 | - | TRBV13 | - | TGTGCCAGCAGCTTACGGGACAATGAGCAGTTCTTC | CASSLRDNEQFF
TRBJ1-5 | - | TRBV10-3 | - | TGTGCCATCAGTGCGGAGATTAATCAGCCCCAGCATTTT | CAISAEINQPQHF
TRBJ2-7 | - | TRBV9 | - | TGTGCCAGCAGGTGCCACGAGCAGTACTTC | CASRCHEQYF
TRBJ1-6 | TRBD1 | TRBV4-2 | - | TGTGCCAGCAGCCAGACGACCGACAGGGCAAATAATTCACCCCTCCACTTT | CASSQTTDRANNSPLHF
TRBJ1-1 | - | TRBV28 | - | TGTGCCAGCAGCCCACAGCTAATGAACACTGAAGCTTTCTTT | CASSPQLMNTEAFF
TRBJ1-2 | - | TRBV6-2/TRBV6-3 | - | TGTGCCAGCAGTTACAGACAGGACGTCGCGGCTAACTATGGCTACACCTTC | CASSYRQDVAANYGYTF
TRBJ2-1 | TRBD2 | TRBV7-2 | - | TGTGCCAGCAGCTCAGGGACTAGCACTGAGCAGTTCTTC | CASSSGTSTEQFF
TRBJ2-1 | - | TRBV9 | - | TGTGCCAGCAGCGAAACAGGTAGCTCCTACAATGAGCAGTTCTTC | CASSETGSSYNEQFF
TRBJ2-3 | - | TRBV5-4 | - | TGTGCCAGCAGTCTTGGAACCGAAGATACGCAGTATTTT | CASSLGTEDTQYF
TRBJ2-5 | TRBD1 | TRBV11-2 | - | TGTGCCAGCAGCCCTCTACCGGGACAGGGAAGGAGGGAGACCCAGTACTTC | CASSPLPGQGRRETQYF
TRBJ2-1 | TRBD2 | TRBV24-1 | - | TGTGCCACCAAGGCGGGGGGTCGGAATGAGCAGTTCTTC | CATKAGGRNEQFF
TRBJ2-1 | TRBD2 | TRBV27 | - | TGTGCCAGCAGTTTAAAAGCGGGATCCCACAATGAGCAGTTCTTC | CASSLKAGSHNEQFF
TRBJ2-1 | TRBD2 | TRBV11-1 | - | TGTGCCAGCAGCAGGCTCGGGGGGGCCGAGCAGTTCTTC | CASSRLGGAEQFF
TRBJ1-2 | TRBD1 | TRBV7-9 | once | TGTGCCAGCAGCTCCGGGACAGGACGCGGCTACACCTTC | CASSSGTGRGYTF
TRBJ2-5 | - | TRBV6-2/TRBV6-3 | - | TGTGCCAGCAGTTACTCACGACAGGAAGGAGTACAAGAGACCCAGTACTTC | CASSYSRQEGVQETQYF
TRBJ2-3 | TRBD1 | TRBV9 | - | TGTGCCAGCAGCGCTGACGGACAGGGGGCGCGATTAGATACGCAGTATTTT | CASSADGQGARLDTQYF
TRBJ2-7 | - | TRBV10-1 | - | TGCGCCAGCAGTGAGTCCGGGGGGGAAACCGGGACAGGTACCTACGAGCAGTACTTC | CASSESGGETGTGTYEQYF
TRBJ2-3 | TRBD2 | TRBV11-3 | - | TGTGCCAGCAGCTTATCCTTAGCGGGGACCGCAGATACGCAGTATTTT | CASSLSLAGTADTQYF
TRBJ2-5 | TRBD2 | TRBV27 | - | TGTGCCAGCAGTTTATCGGGGCGGCTAGCGGGGGGAGAGACCCAGTACTTC | CASSLSGRLAGGETQYF
TRBJ2-2 | TRBD2 | TRBV6-2/TRBV6-3 | - | TGTGCCAGCAGTTACACTAGCGGGGGGGCCGATAAAGAGAACACCGGGGAGCTGTTTTTT | CASSYTSGGADKENTGELFF
TRBJ2-5 | TRBD2 | TRBV24-1 | - | TGTGCCACCAGTGCCGGGACTAGCGGGAGGAGCGAGACCCAGTACTTC | CATSAGTSGRSETQYF
TRBJ1-1 | - | TRBV28 | - | TGTGCCAGCAGTTCCCTCGGACAGCTTAACACTGAAGCTTTCTTT | CASSSLGQLNTEAFF
TRBJ2-1 | TRBD2 | TRBV19 | once | TGTGCCAGTAGCCTACTAGCGCTTTCCTACAATGAGCAGTTCTTC | CASSLLALSYNEQFF